Described below is a single T cell receptor (beta chain) sequence and its context. Its antigen is not identified. The germline CDR1 and CDR2 sequences are DFQATT and SNEGSKA (reference sequence). The CDR3 has 16 amino acids. V lost 4 bases and J 6 bases, leaving 22 bases between the germline ends. This sample is drawn from a study of response to subunit inactivated influenza vaccine. Study observations and caveats: Few new T cells, the authors suggested, are recruited by each seasonal influenza vaccination.

TCRdb reanalysed the RT-PCR reads using MiXCR and keeps one entry per CDR3 protein. The table lists a few hundred thousand distinct CDR3 sequences, approximately 11% of them singletons. The chain employs TRBV20-1 and TRBJ2-1; no clear D gene. The sample in question was PBMCs from blood, obtained more than 35 days after vaccination. The clonotype was recovered from a man aged 50-60 years who received an inactivated influenza vaccine. CDR3 nucleotide sequence: TGCAGTGCTATCCCCCCCCGGGTTGCCTCCATCAATGAGCAGTTCTTC. Translation: CSAIPPRVASINEQFF.